The 17 T cell receptor beta chains given below trace back to one sample, sequenced in a study of CD8+ T cells in alopecia areata. Following RNA extraction, reverse transcription yielded cDNA that acted as the sequencing template. This table comes from immunoSEQ multiplex PCR, and its TCRdb copy is limited to in-frame clones, with some not included. The sample contains about 99,000 clones, 55% of which appear only once. The sample was CD4+ T cells sorted from blood. These receptors all stem from a human donor in good health.

This clone was observed a few times. This rearrangement joins TRBV15 to TRBJ1-1; tentative D call: TRBD1 (6 bases). Germline V gene data show CDR1 as LNHNV and CDR2 as YYDKDF (reference sequence). The V gene lost 11 bases and the J gene lost 0 bases, with 13 bases spanning the gap. The CDR3 length is 13 residues. CDR3 loop: CAVGQKMNTEAFF. As DNA, the CDR3 is TGTGCCGTAGGACAGAAAATGAACACTGAAGCTTTCTTT. The complete variable domain, with remaining parts taken from reference TRBV15 and TRBJ1-1, reads DAMVIQNPRYQVTQFGKPVTLSCSQTLNHNVMYWYQQKSSQAPKLLFHYYDKDFNNEADTPDNFQSRRPNTSFCFLDIRSPGLGDTAMYLCAVGQKMNTEAFFGQGTRLTVV.

Points on this clone: This specimen includes other DNA sequences encoding the same CDR3. The chain links TRBV15 to TRBJ2-5; 8 bases are a match to TRBD1. This CDR3 has 14 residues. The junction had 2 bases not matched to a gene; V was cut back by 0 bases and J by 5 bases. Germline values: CDR1 LNHNV, CDR2 YYDKDF (reference sequence). DNA of the CDR3: TGTGCCACCAGCAGAGACAGGGGGCAGGAGACCCAGTACTTC. Amino acids: CATSRDRGQETQYF.

The rearrangement joins TRBV30 to TRBJ2-6; D call uncertain. CDR1 and CDR2 from the germline V gene are GTSNPN and SVGIG (reference sequence). The CDR3 is 13 residues long. Between the trimmed V and J ends, which lost 2 bases and 0 bases, there was a span of 2 bases. CDR3 DNA: TGTGCCTGGAGTAGCTCTGGGGCCAACGTCCTGACTTTC. Translating gives CAWSSSGANVLTF.

This clone was picked up a small number of times. The chain joins TRBV4-1 to TRBJ1-4; TRBD1 might be the D (5 bases). The CDR3 is made up of 15 amino acids. Germline-derived CDR1 and CDR2 are MGHRA and YSYEKL. Trimming stripped 4 bases from V and 6 bases from J, with 15 bases between. The CDR3 sequence: CASSPSGGSDEKLFF. CDR3 sequence (DNA): TGCGCCAGCAGCCCCTCGGGGGGGAGCGATGAAAAACTGTTTTTT.

The rearrangement links TRBV6-1 to TRBJ2-4; 7 nucleotides line up with TRBD1. The V gene end was trimmed by 6 bases and the J gene end by 7 bases; junction bases not matched to a gene: 6. The CDR3 has 13 amino acids. The germline gives CDR1 MNHNS, CDR2 SASEGT. In DNA, the CDR3 is TGTGCCAGCAGCAAAGGGGACAGCAACATTCAGTACTTC. It codes for CASSKGDSNIQYF.

This clone was seen more than once but under ten times. The chain's CDR3 is CSVFGSGNTEAFF. The DNA for the CDR3 is TGCAGCGTTTTTGGGTCCGGGAACACTGAAGCTTTCTTT. The chain joins TRBV29-1 to TRBJ1-1, with unresolved D. Germline V gene sequence: CDR1 SQVTM, CDR2 ANQGSEA. Trimming shortened V by 5 bases and J by 1 base, and 11 bases separated the two germline ends. CDR3 length: 13 amino acids.

The genes are TRBV9 and TRBJ2-6, with TRBD1 as a possible D gene (6 bases). The V and J ends lost 3 bases and 0 bases respectively, with 16 bases between them. CDR1 is SGDLS, CDR2 YYNGEE, per germline. The CDR3 sequence is 18 residues long. The CDR3 DNA reads TGTGCCAGCAGCGCAACCCCCCGGACAGTCTCTGGGGCCAACGTCCTGACTTTC. It codes for CASSATPRTVSGANVLTF.

This chain uses TRBV5-1 with TRBJ2-1; weak D call: TRBD1 (8 bases). Germline CDR1 and CDR2: SGHRS and YFSETQ. Trimming stripped 5 bases from V and 1 base from J, with 10 bases between. The CDR3 loop spans 14 amino acids. The CDR3: CASRQGGSYNEQFF. CDR3 DNA sequence: TGCGCCAGCAGACAGGGGGGGTCCTACAATGAGCAGTTCTTC.

About this clone: The same CDR3 also results from other DNA sequences found in this sample. The rearrangement joins TRBV27 to TRBJ2-5; D gene uncertain. Trimming took 4 bases from V and 2 from J, leaving 5 bases between them. The germline gives CDR1 MNHEY, CDR2 SMNVEV (reference sequence). This CDR3 region has 12 residues. CDR3 sequence reads: CASSSRQETQYF. CDR3 nucleotides: TGTGCCAGCAGTTCCAGACAAGAGACCCAGTACTTC.

The CDR3: CASSPRLAGYNEQFF. The CDR3 region has the DNA TGCGCCAGCAGCCCACGACTAGCGGGGTACAATGAGCAGTTCTTC. The chain has TRBV10-2 and TRBJ2-1; 11 bases line up with TRBD2. Germline CDR1 and CDR2: WSHSY and SAAADI. This CDR3 contains 15 residues. Trimming cost V 6 bases and J 4 bases; bases outside gene matches: 5.

The chain carries TRBV30 and TRBJ1-6; 8 positions match TRBD1. CDR3 length equals 19 residues. In germline, CDR1 is GTSNPN, CDR2 SVGIG (reference sequence). Losses at the gene ends were 3 bases for V and 0 bases for J; bases not matched to a gene: 13. The CDR3 loop is CAWSVIDPRGPSYNSPLHF. CDR3 nucleotide sequence: TGTGCCTGGAGCGTAATAGATCCCAGGGGGCCCTCCTATAATTCACCCCTCCACTTT.

The chain combines TRBV29-1 with TRBJ2-3, with 8 bases identical to TRBD1. The germline CDR1 and CDR2 sequences are SQVTM and ANQGSEA. Trimming cost V 4 bases and J 5 bases; bases outside gene matches: 5. CDR3 length: 13 residues. DNA for the CDR3: TGCAGCGTTGTCAGGGGGCCCCAAGATACGCAGTATTTT. Its translation is CSVVRGPQDTQYF.

This clone came up a few times. The same CDR3 can be traced to other DNA sequences in this sample. J is TRBJ2-7 and V is TRBV7-2, with D tentatively TRBD1 (6 bases). This CDR3 has 15 amino acids. Between the trimmed V and J ends, which lost 5 bases and 0 bases, there was a span of 14 bases. Germline-derived CDR1 and CDR2 are SGHTA and FQGNSA. CDR3 loop: CASSPPRGSSYEQYF. The DNA of the CDR3 is TGTGCCAGCAGCCCCCCGAGGGGGTCCTCCTACGAGCAGTACTTC.

This chain joins TRBV5-4 and TRBJ2-1; the D is unclear. The germline V gene has CDR1 SGHNT and CDR2 YYREEE (reference sequence). The CDR3 has 11 residues. The V and J ends lost 1 base and 9 bases respectively, with 5 bases between them. CDR3: CASSLRGEQFF. The CDR3 coding sequence is TGTGCCAGCAGCTTGCGCGGTGAGCAGTTCTTC.

The chain has TRBV7-6 and TRBJ1-4; TRBD1 matches at 9 bases. The V segment lost 5 bases and the J segment 13 bases; nucleotides outside the gene matches: 5. The V gene's germline CDR1 is SGHVS and CDR2 FNYEAQ. The CDR3 loop spans 12 amino acids. CDR3 loop: CASSQVTGGLFF. The CDR3 DNA sequence: TGTGCCAGCAGCCAGGTGACAGGGGGACTGTTTTTT.

The chain is built from TRBV4-3 and TRBJ1-2; 7 bases agree with TRBD1. Germline values: CDR1 LGHNA, CDR2 YSLEER. The trim removed 2 bases at V and 4 bases at J, leaving 7 bases unmatched. The CDR3 is made up of 15 amino acids. Here the CDR3 DNA reads TGCGCCAGCAGCCAATCCCCGACAGGGTTCTATGGCTACACCTTC. It translates to CASSQSPTGFYGYTF.

This clone was detected a few times. The genes are TRBV13 and TRBJ2-7; D unclear. The CDR3 is 14 residues long. Germline V gene sequence: CDR1 PRHDT, CDR2 FYEKMQ (reference sequence). With 2 bases removed from V and 2 bases from J, the gap between germline ends came to 10 bases. The CDR3 nucleotides are TGTGCCAGCAGCTTAACGCGAAGGACCTACGAGCAGTACTTC. Translation gives CASSLTRRTYEQYF.